These T cell receptor beta chains were read from a single sample in a study of shared clonotypes between healthy human individuals. This table comes from immunoSEQ multiplex PCR, and its TCRdb copy is limited to in-frame clones, with some not included. Here the sample spans approximately 2,000,000 clones, 93% being singletons. What was sequenced was naive CD8+ T cells from PBMCs. The receptors derive from a man between 18 and 35 years old in good health. Some clones in this sample may be carry-over from other donors' samples. CDR3s include the opening cysteine and the closing phenylalanine or tryptophan.

CASSVGGEVGTDTQYF,TRBJ2-3,TRBV9
CASRELAGDLNEQFF,TRBJ2-1,TRBV6-4
CASSLAGFHNEQFF,TRBJ2-1,TRBV5-6
CASSSLDGPNTEAFF,TRBJ1-1,TRBV28
CASSVPETTGELFF,TRBJ2-2,TRBV9
CSIKRGIYEQYF,TRBJ2-7,TRBV29-1
CASSPRQGWQPQHF,TRBJ1-5,TRBV7-6
CASSQDNPGTEGNTEAFF,TRBJ1-1,TRBV4-3
CASSLRGGTEAFF,TRBJ1-1,TRBV27
CASSTGMGNEAFF,TRBJ1-1,TRBV4-2
CASSPDRVEAFF,TRBJ1-1,TRBV4-1
CASRETQGMSNQPQHF,TRBJ1-5,TRBV28
CASSQERSGTGAYEQYF,TRBJ2-7,TRBV4-1
CASSSRLAGGLETQYF,TRBJ2-5,TRBV11-2
CASSFEGLAADEQFF,TRBJ2-1,TRBV28
CASSYWSGIHYEQYF,TRBJ2-7,TRBV6-5
CASSLRGRRENTEAFF,TRBJ1-1,TRBV28
CASEGGGSNTGELFF,TRBJ2-2,TRBV6-5
CASSVDLQETQYF,TRBJ2-5,TRBV9
CASSLSRGGLNTGELFF,TRBJ2-2,TRBV7-6
CASSFGAVYEQYF,TRBJ2-7,TRBV7-6
CASSYSGAGGYNEQFF,TRBJ2-1,TRBV6-5
CASRRGTANTGELFF,TRBJ2-2,TRBV25-1
CASSLVGGGVSGEQFF,TRBJ2-1,TRBV27
CASSYSGRFWGTEAFF,TRBJ1-1,TRBV6-5
CASSLEQNTGELFF,TRBJ2-2,TRBV7-2
CASSDRMGSYNEQFF,TRBJ2-1,TRBV6-4
CASSGDRGPYPPQHF,TRBJ1-5,TRBV6-1
CASRSGNTIYF,TRBJ1-3,TRBV9
CASSFAAGQTYEQYF,TRBJ2-7,TRBV11-3
CASSPFPQGITSGYNEQFF,TRBJ2-1,TRBV5-1
CASSSPSTYNEQFF,TRBJ2-1,TRBV5-5
CASSYEGGTYEQYF,TRBJ2-7,TRBV6-5
CASSRIRVSSYEQYF,TRBJ2-7,TRBV28
CASSLREGVYNEQFF,TRBJ2-1,TRBV18
CATSGTQQFF,TRBJ2-1,TRBV15
CASSLRTGGSTDTQYF,TRBJ2-3,TRBV5-4
CASSLVQGGPTEQYF,TRBJ2-7,TRBV7-9
CAITPGQSFLGYTF,TRBJ1-2,TRBV10-3
CASSQGPRTVATEAFF,TRBJ1-1,TRBV4-1
CASSLAFGGTEAFF,TRBJ1-1,TRBV7-9
CASSLAAAFSYEQYF,TRBJ2-7,TRBV5-5
CASSQKLRDTHSYEQYF,TRBJ2-7,TRBV4-2
CASTSSGSLFDEQFF,TRBJ2-1,TRBV19
CASSPTGIGYEQYF,TRBJ2-7,TRBV6-1
CASSLYWEGAKNIQYF,TRBJ2-4,TRBV28
CASSQRGPLEGRIPDTQYF,TRBJ2-3,TRBV4-3
CASSVRDNQDEQFF,TRBJ2-1,TRBV28
CASSPGTSGREELFF,TRBJ2-2,TRBV27
CASTPYRGRMSANTEAFF,TRBJ1-1,TRBV28